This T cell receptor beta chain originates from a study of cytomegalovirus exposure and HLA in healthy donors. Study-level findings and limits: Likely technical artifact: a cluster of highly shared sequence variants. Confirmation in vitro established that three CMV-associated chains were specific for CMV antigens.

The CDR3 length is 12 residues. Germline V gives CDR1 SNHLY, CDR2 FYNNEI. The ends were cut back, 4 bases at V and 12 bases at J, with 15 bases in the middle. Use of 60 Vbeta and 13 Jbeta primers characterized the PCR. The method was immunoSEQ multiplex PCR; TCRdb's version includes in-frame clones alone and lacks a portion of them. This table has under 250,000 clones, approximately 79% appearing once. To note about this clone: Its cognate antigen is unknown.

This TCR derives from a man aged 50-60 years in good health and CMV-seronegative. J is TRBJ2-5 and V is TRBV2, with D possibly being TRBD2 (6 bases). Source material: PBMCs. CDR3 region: CASSVYSLAEYF. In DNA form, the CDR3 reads TGTGCCAGCAGTGTCTATTCACTAGCCGAGTACTTC.